Listed here are 25 T cell receptor beta chains from one sample, sequenced in a study of cytotoxic CD8 clonotypes in ibrutinib-treated CLL. Libraries were prepared by immunoSEQ multiplex PCR; TCRdb keeps only in-frame clonotypes and omits some of them. Of roughly 70,000 clones in the sample, 90% were seen once. Material: PBMCs, obtained after 12 months of ibrutinib treatment. The origin of the receptors is a human donor with chronic lymphocytic leukemia.

The gene calls are TRBV7-2 and TRBJ2-2; D may match TRBD1 or TRBD2 (6 bases each). The ends were cut back, 1 base at V and 6 bases at J, with 9 bases in the middle. The germline gives CDR1 SGHTA, CDR2 FQGNSA. The CDR3 length is 14 residues. CDR3 DNA: TGTGCCAGCAGCTTAGGAAGGGGGGCCGGGGAGCTGTTTTTT. Protein: CASSLGRGAGELFF.

V usage is TRBV11-2 and J usage is TRBJ2-7; 7 bases fit TRBD1. The CDR3 covers 17 residues. CDR1 and CDR2 from the germline V gene are SGHAT and FQNNGV. V dropped 5 bases and J dropped 0; count of bases not matched to a gene: 13. This CDR3 reads CASSPHSGTAASYEQYF. CDR3 nucleotide sequence: TGTGCCAGCAGCCCTCACTCAGGGACAGCCGCCTCCTACGAGCAGTACTTC.

CDR3 DNA sequence: TGTGCCAGCAGTTTAAGGGCCGAGCGTGGCACCATATATTTT. This encodes CASSLRAERGTIYF. The chain links TRBV27 to TRBJ1-3; no firm D call. V lost 2 bases and J 9 bases, leaving 14 bases between the germline ends. The CDR3 totals 14 residues. The germline CDR1 and CDR2 sequences are MNHEY and SMNVEV (reference sequence).

The rearrangement links TRBV11-3 to TRBJ2-1; D gene ambiguous. Germline V lookup: CDR1 SGHNT, CDR2 YENEEA. Between the trimmed V and J ends, which lost 4 bases and 7 bases, there was a span of 17 bases. The CDR3 extends over 15 amino acids. The CDR3 DNA sequence: TGTGCCAGCAGCTCCACCCCCAGAGAGTCAAATGAGCAGTTCTTC. Translation gives CASSSTPRESNEQFF.

V usage is TRBV28 and J usage is TRBJ2-7; TRBD2 matches 8 bases. Germline V gives CDR1 MDHEN, CDR2 SYDVKM. Unmatched junction bases numbered 10, after V lost 5 bases and J lost 7 bases. The CDR3 length is 14 residues. The CDR3, as DNA: TGTGCCAGCAGTCTGGAGCGGGAGATCAAGGAGCAGTACTTC. Amino acids: CASSLEREIKEQYF.

The CDR3 DNA sequence: TGCGCCAGCAGCCAAGATCGGGCTAGCGCCAGCTCCTACAATGAGCAGTTCTTC. Translating it yields CASSQDRASASSYNEQFF. The chain recombines TRBV4-1 with TRBJ2-1; tentative D call: TRBD2 (6 bases). Trimming removed 0 bases from V and 0 bases from J, with 15 bases in between. The germline gives CDR1 MGHRA, CDR2 YSYEKL. CDR3 length equals 18 residues.

This chain connects TRBV13 to TRBJ1-5; the D is unclear. Germline V gene data show CDR1 as PRHDT and CDR2 as FYEKMQ (reference sequence). The CDR3 extends over 13 amino acids. Trimming took off 0 bases at V and 1 base at J, with 1 base between the two ends. The CDR3 loop reads CASSLGSNQPQHF. The CDR3 DNA is TGTGCCAGCAGCTTAGGAAGCAATCAGCCCCAGCATTTT. Combining the CDR3 with reference TRBV13 and TRBJ1-5 gives the whole variable domain AAGVIQSPRHLIKEKRETATLKCYPIPRHDTVYWYQQGPGQDPQFLISFYEKMQSDKGSIPDRFSAQQFSDYHSELNMSSLELGDSALYFCASSLGSNQPQHFGDGTRLSIL.

The chain carries TRBV10-1 and TRBJ2-5, with 12 bases identical to TRBD2. Trimming took 2 bases from V and 0 from J; bases not matched to a gene: 7. Germline-derived CDR1 and CDR2 are WNHNN and SYGVQD (reference sequence). The CDR3 extends over 18 amino acids. As DNA, the CDR3 is TGCGCCAGCAGTGAGCCTAGCGGGAGGGGGACTTACCAAGAGACCCAGTACTTC. Its protein product is CASSEPSGRGTYQETQYF.

The gene calls are TRBV4-2 and TRBJ2-1; weak D call: TRBD2 (5 bases). Trimming removed 0 bases from V and 8 bases from J, with 11 bases in between. Germline values: CDR1 LGHNA, CDR2 YNFKEQ. CDR3 size: 14 residues. The CDR3 DNA is TGTGCCAGCAGCCAAGATTGGGCGGGCGATGAGCAGTTCTTC. Translating gives CASSQDWAGDEQFF.

This clone has just a few counts. This sequence joins TRBV7-8 and TRBJ1-5; unclear D gene. The CDR3 loop spans 13 amino acids. Trimming left V 3 bases short and J 8 bases short, with 11 bases between. From germline, CDR1 is SGHVS and CDR2 FQNEAQ. CDR3 residues: CASSFAGEEPQHF. Here the CDR3 DNA reads TGTGCCAGCAGCTTCGCCGGAGAGGAGCCCCAGCATTTT.

This clone was recorded only once. This chain links TRBV21-1 with TRBJ2-7; the tabulated D call, TRBD2, remains unverified against the DNA. TRBV21-1 counts as a pseudogene. The CDR3 is 16 residues long. CDR3: CASSKNPRRPGHEQYF. CDR3 DNA: TGTGCCAGCAGCAAAAATCCGCGGAGGCCGGGCCACGAGCAGTACTTC.

This chain connects TRBV6-5 to TRBJ2-7; D possibly corresponds to TRBD1 (5 bases). Germline values: CDR1 MNHEY, CDR2 SVGAGI. Trimming took 4 bases from V and 0 from J, leaving 7 bases between them. The CDR3 consists of 13 residues. The CDR3 bases are TGTGCCAGCAGTTCGGACAACTCCTACGAGCAGTACTTC. Translating gives CASSSDNSYEQYF.

The chain is built from TRBV5-5 and TRBJ1-2, with TRBD1 identical over 7 bases. The ends lost 7 bases at V and 3 bases at J; junction bases unmatched: 6. Germline V gives CDR1 SGHKS, CDR2 YYEKEE (reference sequence). There are 13 residues in the CDR3. CDR3 nucleotide sequence: TGTGCCAGCCGACAGGGCCGGGACTATGGCTACACCTTC. It is translated as CASRQGRDYGYTF.

V and J are TRBV6-5 and TRBJ2-7; 11 bases line up with TRBD1. V lost 5 bases to trimming and J lost 7 bases; unmatched junction nucleotides: 10. This CDR3 has 15 amino acids. Germline assignment: CDR1 MNHEY and CDR2 SVGAGI. CDR3 sequence: CASSTRTGGEREQYF. The CDR3 DNA sequence: TGTGCCAGCAGTACCCGGACAGGGGGCGAGCGTGAGCAGTACTTC.

This clone was observed a handful of times. The chain combines TRBV27 with TRBJ1-1; D ambiguous. V gave up 4 bases and J gave up 0 bases, with 6 bases separating them. CDR1 is MNHEY and CDR2 is SMNVEV in the germline V gene (reference sequence). The CDR3 sequence is 13 residues long. The CDR3 loop reads CASSSPVNTEAFF. The DNA of the CDR3 is TGTGCCAGCAGTTCTCCCGTGAACACTGAAGCTTTCTTT.

V usage is TRBV30 and J usage is TRBJ2-3, with 9 bases matching TRBD2. J gave up 6 bases and V 3 bases, and 10 bases lay outside the gene matches. The germline CDR1 and CDR2 sequences are GTSNPN and SVGIG (reference sequence). This CDR3 contains 15 residues. The CDR3 is CAWRIGTSPGDTQYF. The DNA for the CDR3 is TGTGCCTGGAGGATAGGGACTAGCCCAGGGGATACGCAGTATTTT.

The chain has TRBV5-1 and TRBJ2-2; 8 bases fit TRBD1. The V segment lost 0 bases and the J segment 3 bases; nucleotides outside the gene matches: 1. This CDR3 comprises 15 residues. Germline CDR1 is SGHRS and CDR2 is YFSETQ. In DNA, the CDR3 is TGCGCCAGCAGCTTGGTGACAGGGGACACCGGGGAGCTGTTTTTT. As protein: CASSLVTGDTGELFF.

This clone was picked up one time. The genes are TRBV7-3 and TRBJ2-2; 7 positions match TRBD2. CDR1 and CDR2 (germline): SGHTA, FQGTGA. The CDR3 contains 16 residues. V was clipped by 4 bases and J by 4 bases; unmatched bases: 9. DNA for the CDR3: TGTGCCAGCAGCTCAGGCCAGCGGGGAAGCACCGGGGAGCTGTTTTTT. Amino acids: CASSSGQRGSTGELFF.

This clone was found a few times. CDR3 in amino acids: CASSPRIGNQPQHF. CDR3 DNA: TGTGCCAGCAGCCCACGAATAGGAAATCAGCCCCAGCATTTT. The V call is TRBV11-2, the J call TRBJ1-5; D ambiguous. The V gene lost 5 bases and the J gene lost 4 bases, with 12 bases spanning the gap. Germline loops: CDR1 SGHAT, CDR2 FQNNGV. The CDR3 has 14 residues.

This chain links TRBV27 with TRBJ2-1; 12 nucleotides line up with TRBD2. V was pared by 4 bases and J by 9 bases, with 7 bases of the junction left unmatched. This CDR3 region has 15 residues. CDR1 is MNHEY, CDR2 SMNVEV, per germline (reference sequence). The chain's CDR3 is CASSSLAGGLSEQFF. The CDR3 nucleotides are TGTGCCAGCAGTTCACTAGCGGGAGGATTGAGTGAGCAGTTCTTC.

The J gene is TRBJ2-5, the V gene TRBV11-2, with D unresolved. V gave up 0 bases and J gave up 5 bases, with 4 bases separating them. This CDR3 is built from 12 residues. Germline V lookup: CDR1 SGHAT, CDR2 FQNNGV. This CDR3 reads CASSLDRETQYF. In nucleotides, the CDR3 is TGTGCCAGCAGCTTAGATAGGGAGACCCAGTACTTC.

The chain is built from TRBV11-2 and TRBJ2-5; TRBD2 matches at 9 bases. The V segment lost 5 bases and the J segment 5 bases; nucleotides outside the gene matches: 3. CDR3 size: 13 residues. Germline V gene sequence: CDR1 SGHAT, CDR2 FQNNGV. CDR3 amino acids: CASSGTSIETQYF. The CDR3 nucleotides read TGTGCCAGCAGCGGGACTAGCATTGAGACCCAGTACTTC. Together with reference TRBV11-2 and TRBJ2-5, the CDR3 gives the full variable domain: EAGVAQSPRYKIIEKRQSVAFWCNPISGHATLYWYQQILGQGPKLLIQFQNNGVVDDSQLPKDRFSAERLKGVDSTLKIQPAKLEDSAVYLCASSGTSIETQYFGPGTRLLVL.

The chain uses TRBV11-3 and TRBJ2-1, with D hard to call. There are 11 residues in the CDR3. The ends were cut back, 5 bases at V and 5 bases at J, with 4 bases in the middle. Germline V gives CDR1 SGHNT, CDR2 YENEEA. CDR3 protein: CASSPHNEQFF. CDR3 sequence (DNA): TGTGCCAGCAGCCCACACAATGAGCAGTTCTTC.

The rearrangement links TRBV18 to TRBJ2-5, with unresolved D. V was trimmed by 2 bases and J by 5 bases, leaving 3 bases between them. CDR1 is KGHSH, CDR2 LQKENI, per germline. CDR3 length equals 11 residues. This chain's CDR3 is CASSPLETQYF. The DNA for the CDR3 is TGTGCCAGCTCACCATTGGAGACCCAGTACTTC.

The V and J genes are TRBV5-1 and TRBJ2-1; 8 bases match TRBD2. Germline CDR1 SGHRS, CDR2 YFSETQ. The CDR3 is 16 residues long. V lost 2 bases, J lost 3 bases, and 7 bases stayed unmatched. The CDR3 nucleotides read TGCGCCAGCAGCTTTTTACTAGCGGAGGTCTACAATGAGCAGTTCTTC. This encodes CASSFLLAEVYNEQFF.